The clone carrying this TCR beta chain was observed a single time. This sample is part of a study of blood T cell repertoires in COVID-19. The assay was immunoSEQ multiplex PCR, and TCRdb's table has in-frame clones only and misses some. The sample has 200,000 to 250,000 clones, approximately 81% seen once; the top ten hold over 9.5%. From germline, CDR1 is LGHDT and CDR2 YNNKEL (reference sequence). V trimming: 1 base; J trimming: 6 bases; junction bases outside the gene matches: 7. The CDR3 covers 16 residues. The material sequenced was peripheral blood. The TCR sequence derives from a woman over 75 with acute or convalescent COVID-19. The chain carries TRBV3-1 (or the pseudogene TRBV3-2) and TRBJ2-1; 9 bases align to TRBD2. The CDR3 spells CASSQGLSGSRNEQFF. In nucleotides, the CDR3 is TGTGCCAGCAGCCAAGGTCTTAGCGGGAGTCGCAATGAGCAGTTCTTC.